The present T cell receptor (beta chain) was sequenced within a study of cytomegalovirus exposure and HLA in healthy donors. The germline CDR1 and CDR2 sequences are WNHNN and SYGVQD (reference sequence). V lost 10 bases, J lost 1 base, and 9 bases lay in between. The CDR3 length is 12 residues. Both 60 Vbeta primers and 13 Jbeta primers went into the PCR. As originally analysed: Counted up in a later analysis, unique TCR beta chains came to about 80 million, with about 9.9 million shared. This table comes from immunoSEQ multiplex PCR, and its TCRdb copy is limited to in-frame clones, with some not included. V, J and clone size reflect that table, while D and trimming were determined from the DNA. Of roughly 80,000 clones detected, approximately 61% appear once; the ten largest clones hold 6.9%. To note about this clone: What it binds is not known.

Study results and caveats: Presence/absence analyses treated sequencing depth as roughly uniform across donors. A missense DCLRE1C variant was associated with V- and J-gene trimming of TCR beta chains in a later analysis, and an independent cohort replicated the association. TCR beta sequences reportedly predicted the HLA-A and HLA-B alleles of most subjects accurately.

The V and J genes are TRBV10-1 and TRBJ2-3, with D perhaps TRBD1 (6 bases). This TCR derives from a woman between 45 and 65 years old in good health and CMV-seropositive. Sequenced material: PBMCs. The CDR3 coding sequence is TGCGCCACAGGGGCCCGCACAGATACGCAGTATTTT. This translates into CATGARTDTQYF.